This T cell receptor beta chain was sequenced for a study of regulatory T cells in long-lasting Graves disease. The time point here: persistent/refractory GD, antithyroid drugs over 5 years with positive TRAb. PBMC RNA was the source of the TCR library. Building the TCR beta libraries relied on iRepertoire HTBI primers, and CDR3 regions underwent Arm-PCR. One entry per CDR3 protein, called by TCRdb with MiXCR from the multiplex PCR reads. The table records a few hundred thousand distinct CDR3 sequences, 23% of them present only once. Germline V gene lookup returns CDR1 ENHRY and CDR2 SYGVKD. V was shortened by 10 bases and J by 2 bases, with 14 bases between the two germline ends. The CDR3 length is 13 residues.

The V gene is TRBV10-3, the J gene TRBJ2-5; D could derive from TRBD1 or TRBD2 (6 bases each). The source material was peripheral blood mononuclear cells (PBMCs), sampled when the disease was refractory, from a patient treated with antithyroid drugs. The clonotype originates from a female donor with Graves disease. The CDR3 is CATRGGGQETQYF. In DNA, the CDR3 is TGTGCCACCAGAGGGGGAGGTCAAGAGACCCAGTACTTC.